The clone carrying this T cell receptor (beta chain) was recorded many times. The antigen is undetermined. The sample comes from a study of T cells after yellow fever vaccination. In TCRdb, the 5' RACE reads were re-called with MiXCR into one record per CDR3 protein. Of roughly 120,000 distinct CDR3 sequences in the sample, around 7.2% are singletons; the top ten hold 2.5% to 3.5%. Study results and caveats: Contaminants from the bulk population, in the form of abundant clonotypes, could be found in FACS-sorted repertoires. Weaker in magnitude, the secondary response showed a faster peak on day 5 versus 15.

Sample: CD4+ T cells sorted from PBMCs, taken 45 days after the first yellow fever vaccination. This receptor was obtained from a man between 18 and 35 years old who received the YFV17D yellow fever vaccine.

The CDR3 region has the DNA TGTGCCAGCAGTTTCAGCGCCCGGGAGACCCAGTACTTC. Translating it yields CASSFSARETQYF. The chain links TRBV6-5 to TRBJ2-5; D call uncertain. CDR1 and CDR2 (germline): MNHEY, SVGAGI. V was trimmed by 4 bases and J by 5 bases, leaving 11 bases between them. The CDR3 spans 13 residues.